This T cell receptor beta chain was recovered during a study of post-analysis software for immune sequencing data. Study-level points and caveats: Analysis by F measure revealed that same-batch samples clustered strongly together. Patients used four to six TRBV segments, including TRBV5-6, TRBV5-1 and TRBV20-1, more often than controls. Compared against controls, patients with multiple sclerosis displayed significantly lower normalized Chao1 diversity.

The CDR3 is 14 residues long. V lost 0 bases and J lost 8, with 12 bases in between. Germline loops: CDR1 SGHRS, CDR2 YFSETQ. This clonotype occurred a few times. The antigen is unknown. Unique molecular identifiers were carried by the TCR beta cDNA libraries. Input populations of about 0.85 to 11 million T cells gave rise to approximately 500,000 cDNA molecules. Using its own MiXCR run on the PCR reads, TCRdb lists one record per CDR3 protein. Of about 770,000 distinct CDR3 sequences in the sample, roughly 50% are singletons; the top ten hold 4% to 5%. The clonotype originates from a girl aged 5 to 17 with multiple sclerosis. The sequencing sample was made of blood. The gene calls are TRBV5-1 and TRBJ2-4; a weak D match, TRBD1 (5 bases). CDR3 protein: CASSLVAGSDIQYF. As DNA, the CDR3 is TGCGCCAGCAGCTTGGTAGCAGGGTCGGACATTCAGTACTTC.